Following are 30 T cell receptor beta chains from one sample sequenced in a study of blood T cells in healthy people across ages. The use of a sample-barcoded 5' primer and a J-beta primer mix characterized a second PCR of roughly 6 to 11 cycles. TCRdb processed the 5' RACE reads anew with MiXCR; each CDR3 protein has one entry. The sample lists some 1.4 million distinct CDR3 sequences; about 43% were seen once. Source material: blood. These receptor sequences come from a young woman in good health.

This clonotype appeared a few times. CDR3 amino acids: CAGAYGQGVTDTQYF. The DNA for the CDR3 is TGCGCCGGCGCCTACGGACAGGGAGTCACAGATACGCAGTATTTT. V is TRBV4-1 and J is TRBJ2-3; 8 bases map to TRBD1. CDR1 is MGHRA and CDR2 is YSYEKL in the germline V gene. Germline trimming cut 11 bases from V and 2 bases from J; bases unmatched to any gene: 12. This CDR3 has 15 amino acids.

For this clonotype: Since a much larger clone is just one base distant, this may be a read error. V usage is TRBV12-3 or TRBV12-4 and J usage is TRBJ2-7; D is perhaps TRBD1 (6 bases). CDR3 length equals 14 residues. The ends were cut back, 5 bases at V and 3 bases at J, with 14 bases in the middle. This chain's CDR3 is CASSVNRANYEQYF. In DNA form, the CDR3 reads TGTGCCAGCAGTGTGAACAGGGCCAACTACGAGCAGTACTTC.

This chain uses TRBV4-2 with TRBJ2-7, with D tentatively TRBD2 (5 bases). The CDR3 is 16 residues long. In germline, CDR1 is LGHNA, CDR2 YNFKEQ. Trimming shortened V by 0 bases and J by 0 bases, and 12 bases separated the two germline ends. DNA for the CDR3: TGTGCCAGCAGCCAAGAGGACTCTATAAGCTCCTACGAGCAGTACTTC. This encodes CASSQEDSISSYEQYF.

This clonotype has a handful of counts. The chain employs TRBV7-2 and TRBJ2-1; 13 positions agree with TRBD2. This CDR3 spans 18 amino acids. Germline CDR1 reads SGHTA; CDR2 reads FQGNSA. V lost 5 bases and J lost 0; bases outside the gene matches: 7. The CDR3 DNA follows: TGTGCCAGCAGCCCGGGGACTAGCGGGGCTAGCTCCTACAATGAGCAGTTCTTC. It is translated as CASSPGTSGASSYNEQFF.

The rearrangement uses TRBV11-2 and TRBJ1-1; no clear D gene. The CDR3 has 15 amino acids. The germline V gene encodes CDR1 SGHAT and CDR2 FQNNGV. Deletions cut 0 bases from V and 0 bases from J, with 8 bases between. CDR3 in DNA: TGTGCCAGCAGCTTAGACGGGAGGGTGAACACTGAAGCTTTCTTT. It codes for CASSLDGRVNTEAFF.

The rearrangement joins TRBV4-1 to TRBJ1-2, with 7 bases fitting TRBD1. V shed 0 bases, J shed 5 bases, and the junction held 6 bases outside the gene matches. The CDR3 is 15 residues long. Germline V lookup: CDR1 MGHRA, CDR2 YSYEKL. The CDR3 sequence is CASSQDPGTVYGYTF. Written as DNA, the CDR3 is TGCGCCAGCAGCCAAGACCCGGGGACAGTTTATGGCTACACCTTC.

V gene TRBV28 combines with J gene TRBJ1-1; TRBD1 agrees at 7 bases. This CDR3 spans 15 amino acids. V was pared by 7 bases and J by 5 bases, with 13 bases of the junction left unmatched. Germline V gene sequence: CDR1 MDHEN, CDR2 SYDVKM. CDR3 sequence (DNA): TGTGCCAGCACCTTCCTCGACAGGGTTGGGACTGAAGCTTTCTTT. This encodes CASTFLDRVGTEAFF. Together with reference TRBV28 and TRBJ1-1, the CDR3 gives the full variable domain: DVKVTQSSRYLVKRTGEKVFLECVQDMDHENMFWYRQDPGLGLRLIYFSYDVKMKEKGDIPEGYSVSREKKERFSLILESASTNQTSMYLCASTFLDRVGTEAFFGQGTRLTVV.

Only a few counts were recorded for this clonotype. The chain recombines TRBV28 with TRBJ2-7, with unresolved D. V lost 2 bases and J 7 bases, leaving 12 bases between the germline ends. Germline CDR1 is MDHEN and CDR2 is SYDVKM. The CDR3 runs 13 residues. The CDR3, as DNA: TGTGCCAGCAGTTTAGTTCATTTGGGGGAGCAGTACTTC. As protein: CASSLVHLGEQYF.

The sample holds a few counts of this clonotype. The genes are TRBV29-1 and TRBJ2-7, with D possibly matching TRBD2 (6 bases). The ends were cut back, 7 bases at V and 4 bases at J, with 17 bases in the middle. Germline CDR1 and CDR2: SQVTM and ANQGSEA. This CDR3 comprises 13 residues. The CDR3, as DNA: TGCAGCGGACTTAGCGGTCCGACTTACGAGCAGTACTTC. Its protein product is CSGLSGPTYEQYF.

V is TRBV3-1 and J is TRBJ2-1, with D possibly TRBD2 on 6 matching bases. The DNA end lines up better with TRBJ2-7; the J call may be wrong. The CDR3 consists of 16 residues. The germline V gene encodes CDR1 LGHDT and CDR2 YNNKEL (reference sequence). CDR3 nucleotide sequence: TGTGCCAGCAGCCCCCCGGGGTGGAGCGGGTTCGGCGAGCAGTACTTC. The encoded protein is CASSPPGWSGFGEQYF.

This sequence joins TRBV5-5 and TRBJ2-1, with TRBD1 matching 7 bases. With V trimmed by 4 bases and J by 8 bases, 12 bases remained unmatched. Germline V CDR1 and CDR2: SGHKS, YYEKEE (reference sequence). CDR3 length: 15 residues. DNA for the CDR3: TGTGCCAGCAGCGCCGGACAGGTTTTTGGCGATGAGCAGTTCTTC. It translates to CASSAGQVFGDEQFF.

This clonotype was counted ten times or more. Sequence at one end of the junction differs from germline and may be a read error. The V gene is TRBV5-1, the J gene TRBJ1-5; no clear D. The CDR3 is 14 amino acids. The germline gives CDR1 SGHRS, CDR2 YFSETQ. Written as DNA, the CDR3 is TGTGCCAGCAGCCCCCGCGGTGGCAATCAGCCCCAGCATTTT. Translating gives CASSPRGGNQPQHF.

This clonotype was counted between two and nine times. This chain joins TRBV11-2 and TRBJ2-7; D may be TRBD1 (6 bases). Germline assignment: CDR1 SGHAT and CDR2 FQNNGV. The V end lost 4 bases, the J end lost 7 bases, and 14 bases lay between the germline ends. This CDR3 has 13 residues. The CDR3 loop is CASSSQTDREQYF. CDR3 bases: TGTGCCAGCAGCTCCCAGACAGACAGGGAGCAGTACTTC.

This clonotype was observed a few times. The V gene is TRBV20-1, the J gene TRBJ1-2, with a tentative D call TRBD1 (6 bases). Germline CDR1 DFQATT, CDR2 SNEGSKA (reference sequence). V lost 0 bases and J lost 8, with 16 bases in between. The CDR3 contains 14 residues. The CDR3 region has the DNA TGCAGTGCTAGAGACCGGGGGGGGCGGATAGGCTACACCTTC. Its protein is CSARDRGGRIGYTF.

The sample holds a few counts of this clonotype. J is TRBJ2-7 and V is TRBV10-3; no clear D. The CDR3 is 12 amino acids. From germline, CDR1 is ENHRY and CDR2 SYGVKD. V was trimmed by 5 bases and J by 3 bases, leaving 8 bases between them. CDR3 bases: TGTGCCATCAGTCACCTATACTACGAGCAGTACTTC. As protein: CAISHLYYEQYF.

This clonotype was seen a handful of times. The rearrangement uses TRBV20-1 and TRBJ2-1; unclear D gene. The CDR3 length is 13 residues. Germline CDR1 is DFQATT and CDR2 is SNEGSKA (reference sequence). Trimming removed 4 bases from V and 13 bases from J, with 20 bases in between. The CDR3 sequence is CSATNNPGIGQFF. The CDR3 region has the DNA TGCAGTGCTACAAATAATCCAGGAATAGGCCAGTTCTTC.

CDR3 nucleotide sequence: TGCAGTGCACGTCTAGGGGGGGATGAAAAACTGTTTTTT. Translation gives CSARLGGDEKLFF. The gene calls are TRBV20-1 and TRBJ1-4, with a possible D match to TRBD1 (6 bases). Germline V gives CDR1 DFQATT, CDR2 SNEGSKA (reference sequence). V lost 6 bases to trimming and J lost 6 bases, with 14 bases between them. The CDR3 extends over 13 amino acids.

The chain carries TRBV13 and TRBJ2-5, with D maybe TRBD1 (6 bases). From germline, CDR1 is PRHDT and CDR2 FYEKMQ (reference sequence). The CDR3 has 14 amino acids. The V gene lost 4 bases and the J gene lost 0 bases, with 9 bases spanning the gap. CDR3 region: CASSSRQDQETQYF. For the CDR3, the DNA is TGTGCCAGCAGCTCAAGACAGGACCAAGAGACCCAGTACTTC.

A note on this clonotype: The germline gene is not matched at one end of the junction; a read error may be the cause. CDR3 nucleotides: TGTGTCAGCAGTCGGCTAGCAGAGGACGAGCAGTACTTC. Encoded protein: CVSSRLAEDEQYF. The J gene is TRBJ2-4, the V gene TRBV27; TRBD2 is a possible D gene (5 bases). The DNA end favors TRBJ2-7, so the J call may be wrong. The germline gives CDR1 MNHEY, CDR2 SMNVEV (reference sequence). The CDR3 runs to 13 residues.

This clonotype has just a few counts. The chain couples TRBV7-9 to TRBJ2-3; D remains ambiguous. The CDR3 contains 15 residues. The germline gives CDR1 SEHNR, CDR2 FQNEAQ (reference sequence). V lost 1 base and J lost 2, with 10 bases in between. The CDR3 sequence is CASSLGRSLTDTQYF. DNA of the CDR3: TGTGCCAGCAGCTTAGGGCGCTCACTCACAGATACGCAGTATTTT.

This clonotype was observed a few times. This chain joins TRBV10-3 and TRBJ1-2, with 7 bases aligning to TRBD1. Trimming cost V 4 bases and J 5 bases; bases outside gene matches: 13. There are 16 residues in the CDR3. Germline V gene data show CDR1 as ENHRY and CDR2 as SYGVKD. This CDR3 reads CAISGGTETLGYGYTF. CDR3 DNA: TGTGCCATCAGTGGCGGGACAGAAACCCTTGGGTATGGCTACACCTTC.

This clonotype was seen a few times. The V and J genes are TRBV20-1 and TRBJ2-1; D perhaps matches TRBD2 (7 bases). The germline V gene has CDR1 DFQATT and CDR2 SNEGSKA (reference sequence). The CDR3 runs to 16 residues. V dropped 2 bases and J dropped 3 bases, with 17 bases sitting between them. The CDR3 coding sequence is TGCAGTGCTAGACCCTTAGGGGGGGCCAACTACAATGAGCAGTTCTTC. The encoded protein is CSARPLGGANYNEQFF.

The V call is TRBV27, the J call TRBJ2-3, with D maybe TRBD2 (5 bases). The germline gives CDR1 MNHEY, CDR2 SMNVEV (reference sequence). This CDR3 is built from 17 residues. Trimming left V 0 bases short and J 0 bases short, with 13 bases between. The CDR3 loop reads CASSLSRWTPSTDTQYF. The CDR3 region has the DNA TGTGCCAGCAGTTTATCAAGGTGGACTCCAAGCACAGATACGCAGTATTTT.

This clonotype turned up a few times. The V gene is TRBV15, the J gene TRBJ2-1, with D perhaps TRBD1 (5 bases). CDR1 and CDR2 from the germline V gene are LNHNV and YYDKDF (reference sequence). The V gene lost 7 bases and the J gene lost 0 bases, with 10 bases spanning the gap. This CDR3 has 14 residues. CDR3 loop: CATKGANSYNEQFF. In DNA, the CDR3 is TGTGCCACCAAAGGGGCGAACTCCTACAATGAGCAGTTCTTC.

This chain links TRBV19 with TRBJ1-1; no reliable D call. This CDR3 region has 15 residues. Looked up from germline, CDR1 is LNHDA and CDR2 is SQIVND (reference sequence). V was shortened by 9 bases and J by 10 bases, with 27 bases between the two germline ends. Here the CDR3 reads CASRPRGEGRGVAFF. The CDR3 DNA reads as TGTGCCAGCCGCCCTCGAGGAGAAGGTCGGGGTGTAGCTTTCTTT.

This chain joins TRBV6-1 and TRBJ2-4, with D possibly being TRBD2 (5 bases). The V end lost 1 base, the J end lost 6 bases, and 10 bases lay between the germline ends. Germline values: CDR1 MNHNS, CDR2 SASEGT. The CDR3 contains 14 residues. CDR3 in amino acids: CASSEGGHGNIQYF. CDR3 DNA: TGTGCCAGCAGTGAAGGAGGGCACGGAAACATTCAGTACTTC.

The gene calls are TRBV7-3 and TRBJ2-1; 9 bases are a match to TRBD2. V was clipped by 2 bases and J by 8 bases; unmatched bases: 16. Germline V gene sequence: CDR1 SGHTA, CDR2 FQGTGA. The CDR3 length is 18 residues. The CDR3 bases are TGTGCCAGCAGCTTATGGGCTAGCGGGGCAACAAGGGTGCATGAGCAGTTCTTC. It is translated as CASSLWASGATRVHEQFF.

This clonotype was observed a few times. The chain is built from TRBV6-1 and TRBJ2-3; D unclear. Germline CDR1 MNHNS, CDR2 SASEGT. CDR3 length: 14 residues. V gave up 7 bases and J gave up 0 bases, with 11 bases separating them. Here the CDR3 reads CASTKSFSTDTQYF. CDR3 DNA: TGTGCCAGCACTAAGAGCTTTAGCACAGATACGCAGTATTTT.

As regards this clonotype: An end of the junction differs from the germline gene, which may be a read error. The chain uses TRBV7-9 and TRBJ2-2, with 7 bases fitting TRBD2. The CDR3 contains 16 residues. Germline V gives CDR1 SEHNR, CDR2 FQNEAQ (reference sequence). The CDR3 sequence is CASSAHESGGTGELFF. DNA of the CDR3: TGTGCCAGCAGCGCCCATGAGTCGGGAGGTACCGGGGAACTGTTTTTT.

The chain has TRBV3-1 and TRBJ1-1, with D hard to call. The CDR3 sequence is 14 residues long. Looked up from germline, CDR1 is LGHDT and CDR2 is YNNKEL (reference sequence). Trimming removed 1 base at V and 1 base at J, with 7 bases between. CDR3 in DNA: TGTGCCAGCAGCCAAGTGGTTGGGAACACTGAAGCTTTCTTT. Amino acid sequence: CASSQVVGNTEAFF.